A single sample is the source of the 28 T cell receptor beta chains below, sequenced in a study of T cells in Graves' hyperthyroidism and ophthalmopathy. TCR beta CDR3 regions were amplified from RNA. HTBI primers were employed in a first-round RT-PCR of the TCR CDR3. Using its own MiXCR run on the multiplex PCR reads, TCRdb lists one record per CDR3 protein. The repertoire includes about 510,000 distinct CDR3 sequences, approximately 48% of them detected once, and around two fifths sits in the top ten. Sequencing was done on a sample of peripheral blood or thyroid tissue (not recorded which). Source of these receptors: an adult woman with Graves' disease, either hyperthyroidism or ophthalmopathy (not recorded which).

This clonotype was detected ten times or more. The rearrangement uses TRBV20-1 and TRBJ1-2, with 9 bases lining up with TRBD1. There are 18 residues in the CDR3. Germline CDR1 is DFQATT and CDR2 is SNEGSKA (reference sequence). V was pared by 4 bases and J by 2 bases, with 17 bases of the junction left unmatched. CDR3 sequence reads: CSANVDITGGVGNYGYTF. The CDR3 DNA reads as TGCAGTGCTAATGTGGACATCACAGGGGGCGTAGGGAACTATGGCTACACCTTC.

The V and J genes are TRBV15 and TRBJ1-2, with a possible D match to TRBD1 (5 bases). V dropped 4 bases and J dropped 3 bases, with 9 bases sitting between them. The CDR3 consists of 13 residues. Looked up from germline, CDR1 is LNHNV and CDR2 is YYDKDF (reference sequence). The CDR3 nucleotides are TGTGCCACCAGCATAGGGGTCGACTATGGCTACACCTTC. It encodes CATSIGVDYGYTF.

This clonotype came up a few times. V and J are TRBV20-1 and TRBJ1-5; no definite D call. Germline CDR1 reads DFQATT; CDR2 reads SNEGSKA (reference sequence). V shed 6 bases and J shed 0 bases, with 15 bases lying between them. This CDR3 region has 15 residues. In DNA form, the CDR3 reads TGCAGTGCCCGCAAGATTAGCGATAGCAATCAGCCCCAGCATTTT. Residues: CSARKISDSNQPQHF.

This clonotype was recorded many times. The rearrangement joins TRBV5-8 to TRBJ1-4; 7 bases line up with TRBD1. The CDR3 length is 15 residues. Losses at the gene ends were 3 bases for V and 4 bases for J; bases not matched to a gene: 6. Germline assignment: CDR1 SGHTS and CDR2 YDEGEE. CDR3 DNA sequence: TGTGCCAGCAGCTCCCCCGGGACAGATAATGAAAAACTGTTTTTT. It translates to CASSSPGTDNEKLFF. The whole variable domain, remainder taken from reference TRBV5-8 and TRBJ1-4, is EAGVTQSPTHLIKTRGQQATLRCSPISGHTSVYWYQQALGLGLQFLLWYDEGEERNRGNFPPRFSGRQFPNYSSELNVNALELEDSALYLCASSSPGTDNEKLFFGSGTQLSVL.

This clonotype was observed many times. The J gene is TRBJ1-5, the V gene TRBV2; 11 nucleotides line up with TRBD1. CDR3 size: 14 residues. Germline V gene sequence: CDR1 SNHLY, CDR2 FYNNEI. Germline trimming cut 8 bases from V and 5 bases from J; bases unmatched to any gene: 5. The CDR3 DNA follows: TGTGCCAGCGGCGGGACAGGGGGGGATCAGCCCCAGCATTTT. It is translated as CASGGTGGDQPQHF.

This chain uses TRBV5-1 with TRBJ1-1; possibly TRBD1 for D (5 bases). Trimming removed 2 bases at V and 1 base at J, with 9 bases between. Germline CDR1 is SGHRS and CDR2 is YFSETQ. The CDR3 has 14 amino acids. The CDR3 coding sequence is TGCGCCAGCAGCTTATTTACAGGGAACACTGAAGCTTTCTTT. Encoded protein: CASSLFTGNTEAFF.

This clonotype was detected only a few times. This chain links TRBV7-2 with TRBJ1-2; D is unclear. With 5 bases removed from V and 6 bases from J, the gap between germline ends came to 19 bases. The CDR3 totals 15 residues. Looked up from germline, CDR1 is SGHTA and CDR2 is FQGNSA. CDR3 DNA sequence: TGTGCCAGCAGCCGGATAATCTTCGAAGGGCATGGCTACACCTTC. As protein: CASSRIIFEGHGYTF. The complete variable domain, with remaining parts taken from reference TRBV7-2 and TRBJ1-2, reads GAGVSQSPSNKVTEKGKDVELRCDPISGHTALYWYRQSLGQGLEFLIYFQGNSAPDKSGLPSDRFSAERTGGSVSTLTIQRTQQEDSAVYLCASSRIIFEGHGYTFGSGTRLTVV.

This chain joins TRBV10-3 and TRBJ2-7, with D maybe TRBD1 (6 bases). The ends were cut back, 9 bases at V and 4 bases at J, with 16 bases in the middle. Per the germline V gene, CDR1 is ENHRY and CDR2 is SYGVKD. The CDR3 spans 13 residues. The DNA for the CDR3 is TGTGCCATGCAACAGGGATTCGCTTACGAGCAGTACTTC. This sequence encodes CAMQQGFAYEQYF.

The chain employs TRBV2 and TRBJ2-7; the match to TRBD1 covers 9 bases. The V segment lost 6 bases and the J segment 1 base; nucleotides outside the gene matches: 4. The CDR3 extends over 14 amino acids. Germline V gives CDR1 SNHLY, CDR2 FYNNEI. DNA of the CDR3: TGTGCCAGCAGGACCGGGACAGGGTCCTACGAGCAGTACTTC. As protein: CASRTGTGSYEQYF. The complete variable domain, with remaining parts taken from reference TRBV2 and TRBJ2-7, reads EPEVTQTPSHQVTQMGQEVILRCVPISNHLYFYWYRQILGQKVEFLVSFYNNEISEKSEIFDDQFSVERPDGSNFTLKIRSTKLEDSAMYFCASRTGTGSYEQYFGPGTRLTVT.

This chain uses TRBV7-9 with TRBJ2-7; 11 bases fit TRBD2. J lost 3 bases, V lost 5 bases, and 9 bases had no gene match. The CDR3 is made up of 16 amino acids. Germline lookup yields CDR1 SEHNR and CDR2 FQNEAQ (reference sequence). The CDR3 region has the DNA TGTGCCAGCAGCATGTCGGGACTAGCGGATTACTACGAGCAGTACTTC. This encodes CASSMSGLADYYEQYF.

The sample holds many counts of this clonotype. V usage is TRBV29-1 and J usage is TRBJ1-2; no reliable D call. V lost 0 bases to trimming and J lost 6 bases, with 11 bases between them. Germline V CDR1 and CDR2: SQVTM, ANQGSEA. The CDR3 length is 13 residues. The DNA of the CDR3 is TGCAGCGTTGAAGATGGGTCGGACGATGGCTACACCTTC. Encoded protein: CSVEDGSDDGYTF.

The rearrangement joins TRBV9 to TRBJ2-6; D unclear. CDR3 length equals 15 residues. Germline V gene lookup returns CDR1 SGDLS and CDR2 YYNGEE. Trimming cost V 3 bases and J 0 bases, with 7 bases left between them. The CDR3: CASSEPPSGANVLTF. Written as DNA, the CDR3 is TGTGCCAGCAGCGAGCCGCCCTCTGGGGCCAACGTCCTGACTTTC. Full variable domain (rest looked up from reference TRBV9 and TRBJ2-6): DSGVTQTPKHLITATGQRVTLRCSPRSGDLSVYWYQQSLDQGLQFLIQYYNGEERAKGNILERFSAQQFPDLHSELNLSSLELGDSALYFCASSEPPSGANVLTFGAGSRLTVL.

This clonotype occurred many times. CDR3 amino acids: CASSMTRGYTEAFF. The DNA of the CDR3 is TGTGCCAGTAGTATGACCCGGGGATACACTGAAGCTTTCTTT. The chain recombines TRBV19 with TRBJ1-1; D is uncertain. The germline V and J ends were trimmed by 3 bases and 3 bases, with 11 bases remaining between them. Looked up from germline, CDR1 is LNHDA and CDR2 is SQIVND (reference sequence). This CDR3 comprises 14 residues.

This clonotype was seen ten or more times. The gene calls are TRBV30 and TRBJ1-1; D is undetermined. CDR3 length: 11 residues. Germline values: CDR1 GTSNPN, CDR2 SVGIG (reference sequence). V shed 5 bases and J shed 6 bases, with 10 bases lying between them. For the CDR3, the DNA is TGTGCCTGGGGCAGATACCCTGAAGCTTTCTTT. It is translated as CAWGRYPEAFF.

In this sample, this clonotype turned up a few times. CDR3 coding DNA: TGTGCCAGCAGTTACGGATCGAGGGAGCAGTACTTC. Translated: CASSYGSREQYF. This sequence joins TRBV6-2 or TRBV6-3 and TRBJ2-7; D not resolved. This CDR3 comprises 12 residues. Germline CDR1 MNHEY, CDR2 SVGEGT. Trimming pared 2 bases from V and 7 bases from J, leaving 9 bases between.

In this sample, this clonotype turned up once. One base away lies a much larger clone, so this may be a sequencing read error. The final CDR3 position lacks the conserved phenylalanine or tryptophan, pointing to a likely read error. The rearrangement joins TRBV15 to TRBJ2-2; 7 bases fit TRBD1. Germline loops: CDR1 LNHNV, CDR2 YYDKDF (reference sequence). This CDR3 spans 17 amino acids. Trimming removed 3 bases from V and 1 base from J; junction bases left unmatched: 8. The CDR3 sequence is CATSRATGTVNTGELFI. CDR3 sequence (DNA): TGTGCCACCAGCAGGGCTACCGGGACAGTGAACACCGGGGAGCTGTTTATT.

This clonotype has a count of ten or more. J is TRBJ2-7 and V is TRBV29-1; perhaps D is TRBD1 or TRBD2 (5 bases each). Trimming cost V 7 bases and J 7 bases, with 17 bases left between them. The length of the CDR3 is 12 residues. Germline V gene lookup returns CDR1 SQVTM and CDR2 ANQGSEA. In DNA form, the CDR3 reads TGCAGCGGATCCGGGACCGCCGAGGAGCAGTACTTC. This codes for CSGSGTAEEQYF.

This sequence joins TRBV3-1 and TRBJ1-2, with D perhaps matching TRBD1 (5 bases). V lost 4 bases to trimming and J lost 4 bases, with 19 bases between them. Germline-derived CDR1 and CDR2 are LGHDT and YNNKEL (reference sequence). The CDR3 loop spans 16 amino acids. CDR3 sequence: CASSRRQMEGGYGYTF. The CDR3 region has the DNA TGTGCCAGCAGCCGAAGACAGATGGAGGGTGGCTATGGCTACACCTTC.

This clonotype came up once. This chain joins TRBV7-7 and TRBJ2-5; TRBD2 might be the D (5 bases). V lost 8 bases and J lost 2, with 9 bases in between. The CDR3 spans 12 residues. Germline CDR1 is SSHAT and CDR2 is FNYEAQ (reference sequence). The chain's CDR3 is CASRTLQETQYF. CDR3 nucleotide sequence: TGTGCCAGCCGGACTCTTCAAGAGACCCAGTACTTC.

This clonotype was observed many times. The genes are TRBV6-1 and TRBJ2-7; 7 bases are a match to TRBD1. CDR3 length: 17 amino acids. The trim removed 6 bases at V and 0 bases at J, leaving 14 bases unmatched. Germline assignment: CDR1 MNHNS and CDR2 SASEGT. CDR3 amino acids: CASRRTGTYSGSYEQYF. The DNA for the CDR3 is TGTGCCAGCAGACGGACAGGAACCTACTCTGGCTCCTACGAGCAGTACTTC.

The J gene is TRBJ2-3, the V gene TRBV29-1; 10 bases line up with TRBD2. Trimming at V came to 2 bases and at J to 7 bases, leaving 3 bases not matched to a gene. The CDR3 has 13 amino acids. Germline CDR1 SQVTM, CDR2 ANQGSEA. DNA of the CDR3: TGCAGCGTTGAAATCACTAGCGGGAATACGCAGTATTTT. Protein product: CSVEITSGNTQYF.

V is TRBV4-3 and J is TRBJ2-5; unclear D gene. Trimming took 1 base from V and 1 from J, leaving 7 bases between them. The CDR3 runs 14 residues. CDR1 and CDR2 from the germline V gene are LGHNA and YSLEER. The CDR3 is CASSQVLSQETQYF. The DNA of the CDR3 is TGCGCCAGCAGCCAAGTTCTGAGCCAAGAGACCCAGTACTTC.

This clonotype was counted between two and nine times. This chain links TRBV7-8 with TRBJ1-5; D is ambiguous. The CDR3 consists of 13 residues. Deletions cut 5 bases from V and 11 bases from J, with 16 bases between. Germline V gene data show CDR1 as SGHVS and CDR2 as FQNEAQ. Written as DNA, the CDR3 is TGTGCCAGCAGCCCCGCTTACAGAGGAGCCCAGCATTTT. Translated: CASSPAYRGAQHF.

This chain connects TRBV25-1 to TRBJ2-1; D unresolved. This CDR3 has 20 residues. V lost 10 bases, J lost 4 bases, and 35 bases lay in between. Germline V gene data show CDR1 as MGHDK and CDR2 as SYGVNS. The CDR3 sequence is CATSLYIIWCFQIMYNEQFF. The CDR3 nucleotides are TGTGCCACCTCATTGTACATTATATGGTGTTTCCAGATAATGTACAATGAGCAGTTCTTC. The variable domain in full, with the rest retrieved from reference TRBV25-1 and TRBJ2-1, is EADIYQTPRYLVIGTGKKITLECSQTMGHDKMYWYQQDPGMELHLIHYSYGVNSTEKGDLSSESTVSRIRTEHFPLTLESARPSHTSQYLCATSLYIIWCFQIMYNEQFFGPGTRLTVL.

The sample holds one count of this clonotype. J is TRBJ1-1 and V is TRBV7-9, with a tentative D call TRBD1 (6 bases). The CDR3 length is 14 residues. Trimming cost V 7 bases and J 7 bases, with 19 bases left between them. CDR1 SEHNR and CDR2 FQNEAQ come from the germline V gene (reference sequence). The CDR3 protein is CASKTGTGDIEAFF. The CDR3 region has the DNA TGTGCCAGCAAGACCGGGACCGGGGACATTGAAGCTTTCTTT. The complete variable domain, with remaining parts taken from reference TRBV7-9 and TRBJ1-1, reads DTGVSQNPRHKITKRGQNVTFRCDPISEHNRLYWYRQTLGQGPEFLTYFQNEAQLEKSRLLSDRFSAERPKGSFSTLEIQRTEQGDSAMYLCASKTGTGDIEAFFGQGTRLTVV.

A few counts support this clonotype. The chain joins TRBV28 to TRBJ1-1; possibly TRBD1 for D (5 bases). The V gene lost 3 bases and the J gene lost 10 bases, with 12 bases spanning the gap. CDR1 MDHEN and CDR2 SYDVKM come from the germline V gene. The CDR3 is made up of 12 amino acids. For the CDR3, the DNA is TGTGCCAGCAGTTTCGGGACCCCGTCAGCTTTCTTT. As protein: CASSFGTPSAFF.

The chain couples TRBV19 to TRBJ1-6; 12 nucleotides align to TRBD1. V gave up 6 bases and J gave up 8 bases; unmatched junction bases: 2. CDR1 and CDR2 from the germline V gene are LNHDA and SQIVND (reference sequence). CDR3 size: 14 residues. CDR3 amino acids: CASRGTGGYSPLHF. Here the CDR3 DNA reads TGTGCCAGTAGGGGGACAGGGGGCTATTCACCCCTCCACTTT.

With respect to this clonotype: One end of the junction does not line up with germline, which may come from a read error. This rearrangement joins TRBV2 to TRBJ2-7; TRBD2 agrees at 10 bases. Germline V lookup: CDR1 SNHLY, CDR2 FYNNEI. This CDR3 has 14 residues. The DNA of the CDR3 is TGTGCCAGCAGTGTACAGCGGGAGGGCGGGGAGCTGTACTTC. Amino acid sequence: CASSVQREGGELYF. The whole variable domain, filled in from reference TRBV2 and TRBJ2-7, reads EPEVTQTPSHQVTQMGQEVILRCVPISNHLYFYWYRQILGQKVEFLVSFYNNEISEKSEIFDDQFSVERPDGSNFTLKIRSTKLEDSAMYFCASSVQREGGELYFGPGTRLTVT.